This T cell receptor (beta chain) was profiled in a study of T-cell reconstitution after alpha-beta-depleted transplantation in children (TCRdb year 2016). Notes on the research overall: T-cell immune reconstitution after TCRalphabeta/CD19-depleted allogeneic hematopoietic cell transplantation in children was quantitatively tracked in the study by means of TCR repertoire profiling.

Study-wide findings and limitations: In some patients, high TCRbeta diversity at day 60 was attributed to recipient T cells and intrathymic progenitors that had survived conditioning. Hyperexpanded clone frequencies declined over subsequent months; after one year, T-cell counts and TCRbeta diversity were mostly attributed to newly produced T cells. About two months after transplant, the apparently early recovery of alphabetaT-cell counts reportedly depended on just several hundred clones that had expanded rapidly and came from non-depleted graft cells.

What this sample's treatment or condition label stands for: allogeneic hematopoietic cell transplantation with graft depleted of TCRalphabeta T cells and CD19 B cells. The transplant recipients were children given TCRalphabeta/CD19-depleted allogeneic hematopoietic cell grafts. Receptors were amplified or captured by PCR. The reads were generated on an Illumina HiSeq 2500. TCR library preparation used molecular barcoding, with unique molecular identifiers applied to normalize quantification of the TCRbeta repertoire. The public reads were run again by TCRdb, first through fastp at Q25 and then through MiXCR, and only productive beta chains were kept. Records with the same CDR3 protein are collapsed into one entry carrying the most frequent genes and DNA. The sample table records 200,000 to 300,000 distinct CDR3 sequences; 24% of these occur just once. 4% to 5.5% of the sample is taken by the ten largest.

Spanning cysteine to phenylalanine, the CDR3 consists of 14 amino acids. Only the CDR3 region is kept as DNA, spanning 42 bases read in frame from base 1. Sequences MNHEY (CDR1) and SVGAGI (CDR2) are obtained from the germline V gene. V is cut by 4 bases and J by 4 bases, and the space between the germline ends is 14 bases. This clonotype was detected a few times. Its recognized antigen is unknown. No much larger clone exists at a distance of one base, and base qualities are not known. This material consisted of PBMCs, mostly from graft donor cells, taken 360 days after TCRalphabeta/CD19-depleted stem cell transplant. This TCR was sampled from a female patient aged 2-9 years who had a stem cell transplant for congenital amegakaryocytic thrombocytopenia, so the T cells may come from the graft donor. Rearrangement joined TRBV6-5 to TRBJ2-7; confidence is insufficient to name the D gene. Here is the DNA: TGTGCCAGCAGTTTCGGCCAGGTTTCGTACGAGCAGTACTTC. It encodes CASSFGQVSYEQYF.